This T cell receptor (beta chain) is drawn from a study of Ad26.COV2.S vaccination and SARS-CoV-2 variants. Study-level information: The authors gave Ad26.COV2.S intramuscularly, either once or twice 56 days apart.

Treatment: around 19 received Ad26.COV2.S at low or high dose, single or two shots; about five received placebo; per-sample allocation not given. Sampling was performed 63 days after the first vaccine or placebo injection. Only in-frame clones appear in the TCRdb table, and some are missing; sequencing was by immunoSEQ multiplex PCR. The sample carries a few hundred thousand clones, roughly 87% recorded once. This clone occurred a few times. The CDR3 spans 15 residues. CDR1 is SGHTA and CDR2 is FQGTGA in the germline V gene. V shed 5 bases, J shed 4 bases, and the junction held 5 bases outside the gene matches.

The source of this sequence is a person aged 18-65 years who received the Ad26.COV2.S COVID-19 vaccine or a placebo. The chain employs TRBV7-3 and TRBJ2-2, with TRBD1 identical over 9 bases. The sequencing used peripheral blood, collected in a trial of Ad26.COV2.S vaccine versus placebo. The CDR3, as DNA: TGTGCCAGCAGCCTACAGGGGGCGCCCACCGGGGAGCTGTTTTTT. Its protein is CASSLQGAPTGELFF. Filled out from reference TRBV7-3 and TRBJ2-2, the complete variable domain reads GAGVSQTPSNKVTEKGKYVELRCDPISGHTALYWYRQSLGQGPEFLIYFQGTGAADDSGLPNDRFFAVRPEGSVSTLKIQRTERGDSAVYLCASSLQGAPTGELFFGEGSRLTVL.